Reported below is one T cell receptor (beta chain). The CDR3 has 14 amino acids. From germline, CDR1 is ENHRY and CDR2 SYGVKD. The V and J ends lost 6 bases and 5 bases respectively, with 17 bases between them. The PCR was carried out with 60 Vbeta primers and 13 Jbeta primers. Assay used: immunoSEQ multiplex PCR; TCRdb lists only in-frame clones, some missing. The table shows around 190,000 clones, with approximately 90% occurring only once. The sample originates from a study of cytomegalovirus exposure and HLA in healthy donors. The sequence came from a boy under 10 years old in good health and CMV-seronegative. Sequences were obtained from PBMCs. The chain carries TRBV10-3 and TRBJ2-7, with D tentatively TRBD2 (6 bases). CDR3 bases: TGTGCCATCAGACCGGACACGCGGGGAGACGAGCAGTACTTC. Amino acids: CAIRPDTRGDEQYF.